A selection of T cell receptor beta chains follows, all from one sample in a study of graft-versus-host responses after intestinal transplantation. Data came from immunoSEQ multiplex PCR; TCRdb stores just in-frame clones and leaves some out. The sample yields some 45,000 clones, 91% seen once. The sequenced sample was PBMCs, obtained 524 days after transplant. These receptors were obtained from a human patient who received an intestinal transplant, so some T cells may come from the graft donor. Each CDR3 is given with its conserved first and last residue. D genes are given only for firm matches.

J gene | D gene | V gene | CDR3 protein
TRBJ1-3 | NA | TRBV25-1 | CASRHGQGNTIYF
TRBJ1-2 | NA | TRBV5-4 | CASSLPPRGGVGYGYTF
TRBJ2-6 | NA | TRBV10-3 | CAISDYQGKLSGANVLTF
TRBJ2-7 | TRBD2 | TRBV7-3 | CASSLPPSGNYEQYF
TRBJ2-3 | NA | TRBV7-9 | CASSLIGSTDTQYF
TRBJ1-4 | NA | TRBV4-2 | CASSQDPGTEYEKLFF
TRBJ1-4 | TRBD1 | TRBV10-3 | CAISDRGALNEKLFF
TRBJ1-2 | TRBD1 | TRBV5-6 | CASSLEGDRTYYGYTF
TRBJ2-5 | TRBD2 | TRBV4-1 | CASSQGEGPQIKETQYF
TRBJ2-7 | TRBD1 | TRBV9 | CASSTGTDYEQYF
TRBJ1-1 | NA | TRBV6-5 | CASSYSERVRGTEAFF
TRBJ2-1 | TRBD2 | TRBV9 | CASSYRSGTSASNEQFF
TRBJ2-7 | NA | TRBV19 | CASSRTNYEQYF
TRBJ1-5 | NA | TRBV29-1 | CSVGGTANQPQHF
TRBJ2-1 | TRBD2 | TRBV28 | CASSRTSGRRSYNEQFF
TRBJ1-4 | NA | TRBV28 | CASWGVNEKLFF
TRBJ2-2 | TRBD2 | TRBV4-2 | CASSQVPGTSGSHSGAGELFF
TRBJ2-5 | NA | TRBV4-2 | CASSQEGGQRKTQYF
TRBJ2-7 | TRBD1 | TRBV7-3 | CASSATGTGVGEQYF
TRBJ2-7 | NA | TRBV5-1 | CASSLAGGPSYEQYF
TRBJ2-5 | NA | TRBV5-4 | CASSLEHQETQYF
TRBJ2-7 | NA | TRBV4-1 | CASSPVRGVYEQYF
TRBJ2-1 | NA | TRBV30 | CAYTSLYNEQFF
TRBJ1-2 | TRBD1 | TRBV10-3 | CAISESRQGDYGYTF
TRBJ2-5 | NA | TRBV4-1 | CASSQVGLQETQYF
TRBJ2-1 | TRBD2 | TRBV27 | CASSFWSPSRRGLAGGPSHNEQFF
TRBJ1-5 | NA | TRBV9 | CASSEGGAVGNQPQHF
TRBJ2-7 | TRBD2 | TRBV18 | CASSQREGLYEQYF
TRBJ2-2 | NA | TRBV7-9 | CASSLGDGGGGELFF
TRBJ1-1 | NA | TRBV15 | CATSRAGRTEAFF
TRBJ1-2 | TRBD1 | TRBV6-1 | CASSPRDSNYGYTF
TRBJ1-1 | NA | TRBV5-6 | CASSGGQFLRGAVEAFF
TRBJ2-2 | NA | TRBV5-8 | CASSVVPGELFF
TRBJ2-5 | NA | TRBV18 | CASSPSVETQYF
TRBJ2-7 | NA | TRBV30 | CAWRGQASYEQYF
TRBJ2-7 | NA | TRBV25-1 | CASSDLVRNSEQYF
TRBJ2-7 | TRBD2 | TRBV19 | CASRTSGSYEQYF
TRBJ1-4 | TRBD1 | TRBV18 | CASSPDRGNNNEKLFF
TRBJ2-1 | TRBD2 | TRBV27 | CASSLRTSGFLNEQFF
TRBJ1-4 | NA | TRBV6-1 | CASSDWGSNEKLFF
TRBJ2-5 | NA | TRBV19 | CASTRGETQYF
TRBJ2-1 | NA | TRBV7-9 | CASSLAAGEQFF
TRBJ2-5 | NA | TRBV7-9 | CASSLARPGVAPQETQYF
TRBJ2-4 | NA | TRBV7-8 | CASSRGTSRILAKNIQYF
TRBJ1-2 | NA | TRBV9 | CASGGPRFYGYTF
TRBJ2-7 | TRBD2 | TRBV10-2 | CASSGGLAGDEQYF
TRBJ2-5 | TRBD2 | TRBV2 | CASTLPGLAGGYF